These T cell receptor beta chains were read from a single sample in a study of blood T cells in healthy people across ages. From the 5' RACE reads, TCRdb called clonotypes with MiXCR, one entry per CDR3 protein. There are more than 900,000 distinct CDR3 sequences in the sample; roughly 24% occur only once, and around 0.75% lies in the top ten. These same data were also listed under a study on T cells of mothers and their children.

The sample consisted of blood. The receptors here all came from a girl aged 2 to 10 in good health. CDR3s include the opening cysteine and the closing phenylalanine or tryptophan. D genes are given only for firm matches. The listing skips clone size in some rows; elsewhere it reads once, few, many or a size class.

v_gene	j_gene	d_gene	len	abundance	CDR3nt	CDR3aa
TRBV28	TRBJ2-7	-	11	-	TGTGCCGTAAGGGAGAACTACGAGCAGTACTTC	CAVRENYEQYF
TRBV4-1	TRBJ1-2	-	16	-	TGCGCCAGCAGCCAAGAGGCAGGGCAGGGAATCGGTGGCTACACCTTC	CASSQEAGQGIGGYTF
TRBV5-6	TRBJ1-5	-	15	few	TGTGCCAGCAGCTTGGGCCGGGACGGGTATCAGCCCCAGCATTTT	CASSLGRDGYQPQHF
TRBV11-1	TRBJ2-1	-	15	-	TGTGCCAGCAGCCGGAAAGGGGCGGATAGTAATGAGCAGTTCTTC	CASSRKGADSNEQFF
TRBV11-2	TRBJ1-5	-	18	-	TGTGCCAGCAGCTTAAAGGCTTCGTATCGGGGCTGGCGTCAGCCCCAGCATTTT	CASSLKASYRGWRQPQHF
TRBV7-9	TRBJ2-1	TRBD2	16	few	TGTGCCAGCAGCTTAGGGACTAGCGGGAGAGTGTTCCAGCAGTTCTTC	CASSLGTSGRVFQQFF
TRBV7-8	TRBJ1-5	TRBD1	19	few	TGTGCCAGCAGCTTAGGCTCCGGGACAGGGAGATATAGCAATCAGCCCCAGCATTTT	CASSLGSGTGRYSNQPQHF
TRBV11-2	TRBJ2-7	-	16	-	TGTGCCAGCAGCGTAACAGGACAGCGAACTTCCTACGAGCAGTACTTC	CASSVTGQRTSYEQYF
TRBV2	TRBJ2-2	-	13	once	TGTGCCAGCAAGGGGACGGAGACCGGGGAGCTGTTTTTT	CASKGTETGELFF
TRBV20-1	TRBJ1-1	-	13	once	TGCAGTGCTAGAGCGGGGGGGGACACTGAAGCTTTCTTT	CSARAGGDTEAFF
TRBV29-1	TRBJ2-2	-	14	-	TGCAGCGTTGTCTTGGCGGGGCGGGCCGGGGAGCTGTTTTTT	CSVVLAGRAGELFF
TRBV6-4	TRBJ2-1	-	15	few	TGTGCCAGCAGTGACTCATCCGGGAGTGGGAATGAGCAGTTCTTC	CASSDSSGSGNEQFF
TRBV4-1	TRBJ1-2	-	15	-	TGCGCCAGCAGCCAACTAGGGGTGTCTAACTATGGCTACACCTTC	CASSQLGVSNYGYTF
TRBV28	TRBJ1-2	TRBD1	17	few	TGTGCCAGCAGTTTAAGGGACAGGGGGCTGGTAGGCTATGGCTACACCTTC	CASSLRDRGLVGYGYTF
TRBV12-3/TRBV12-4	TRBJ2-1	TRBD2	15	few	TGTGCCAGCAGTTTACTACTAGCGGGAGCCCACGAGCAGTTCTTC	CASSLLLAGAHEQFF
TRBV5-7	TRBJ2-2	-	16	few	TGTGCCAGCAGCTTTCCCACCCTAGTAGGCACCGGGGAGCTGTTTTTT	CASSFPTLVGTGELFF
TRBV29-1	TRBJ2-3	-	15	-	TGCAGCGTTGAATGGGGGATACATGTCACAGATACGCAGTATTTT	CSVEWGIHVTDTQYF
TRBV5-5	TRBJ1-5	-	15	few	TGTGCCAGCAGCTTGGGTTCCGATAGCAATCAGCCCCAGCATTTT	CASSLGSDSNQPQHF
TRBV25-1	TRBJ2-7	-	12	few	TGTGCCAGCAGTGATGGGGCTAGAGAGCAGTACTTC	CASSDGAREQYF
TRBV29-1	TRBJ2-1	TRBD2	18	-	TGCAGCGTTGAAGGGTATCCCTCGACTAGCGGTACCTACAATGAGCAGTTCTTC	CSVEGYPSTSGTYNEQFF
TRBV27	TRBJ1-1	-	14	-	TGTGCCAGCAGTTGGAAAGGGGTGAACACTGAAGCTTTCTTT	CASSWKGVNTEAFF
TRBV29-1	TRBJ2-1	-	13	once	TGCAGCGTTGACAGGGCTTGGGACAATGAGCAGTTCTTC	CSVDRAWDNEQFF
TRBV4-3	TRBJ2-5	TRBD2	18	-	TGCGCCAGCAGCCAAGATCAAGGACTAGTCCCCTCTCGGGAGACCCAGTACTTC	CASSQDQGLVPSRETQYF
TRBV4-1	TRBJ2-1	-	15	-	TGCGACAGCAGCCAAGATGGGACTCCCTACAATGAGCAGTTCTTC	CDSSQDGTPYNEQFF
TRBV4-1	TRBJ2-2	-	12	-	TGCGCCAGCAGCCAAGTGGTCGGGGAGCTGTTTTTT	CASSQVVGELFF
TRBV6-2/TRBV6-3	TRBJ1-2	TRBD1	16	few	TGTGCCAGCAGTTACTCTTTTTACAGGGGAGACTATGGCTACACCTTC	CASSYSFYRGDYGYTF
TRBV9	TRBJ2-7	TRBD2	15	-	TGTGCCAGCAGCACCCTAGCGGGAGGGATCTACGAGCAGTACTTC	CASSTLAGGIYEQYF
TRBV20-1	TRBJ1-1	-	11	-	TGCAGTGCTAGAGGCCAGATTGAAGCTTTCTTT	CSARGQIEAFF
TRBV4-1	TRBJ1-2	-	15	few	TGCGCCAGCAGCCAAGATCTTGTCCGGTGGATTGGCTACACCTTC	CASSQDLVRWIGYTF
TRBV12-3/TRBV12-4	TRBJ2-3	-	12	many	TGTGCCAGCACCGGAGGGCCAGATACGCAGTATTTT	CASTGGPDTQYF
TRBV7-9	TRBJ1-1	-	11	-	TGTGCCAGCAGCCCGGTTACTGAAGCTTTCTTT	CASSPVTEAFF
TRBV28	TRBJ2-1	-	13	many	TGTGCCAGCAGTATAATCGGGCGGAATGAGCAGTTCTTC	CASSIIGRNEQFF
TRBV15	TRBJ2-1	TRBD1	15	-	TGTGCCACCAGCACTAGGACAGGGCCCTTCAATGAGCAGTTCTTC	CATSTRTGPFNEQFF
TRBV4-1	TRBJ2-1	-	13	-	TGCGCCAGCAGCCAAGAAGAGGAGAATGAGCAGTTCTTC	CASSQEEENEQFF
TRBV5-5	TRBJ2-1	TRBD1	16	few	TGTGCCAGCAGCTTGGTGCCAGGGGGCGCCTACAATGAGCAGTTCTTC	CASSLVPGGAYNEQFF
TRBV4-1	TRBJ2-7	-	15	few	TGCGCCAGCAGCCAAAGCATAGGCAGCTCCTACGAGCAGTACTTC	CASSQSIGSSYEQYF